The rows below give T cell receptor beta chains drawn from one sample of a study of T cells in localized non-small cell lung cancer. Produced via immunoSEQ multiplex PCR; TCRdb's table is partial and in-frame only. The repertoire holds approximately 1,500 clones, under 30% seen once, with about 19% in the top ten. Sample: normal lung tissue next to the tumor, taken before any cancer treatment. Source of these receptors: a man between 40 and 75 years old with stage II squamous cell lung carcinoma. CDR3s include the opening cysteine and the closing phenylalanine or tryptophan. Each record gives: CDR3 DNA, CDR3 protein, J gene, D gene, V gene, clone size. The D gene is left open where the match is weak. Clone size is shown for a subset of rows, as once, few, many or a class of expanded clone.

CDR3 DNA: TGCGCCAGCAGCTTTTTAGCGGGCCCGAGCTCCTACAATGAGCAGTTCTTC
CDR3 protein: CASSFLAGPSSYNEQFF
J gene: TRBJ2-1
D gene: TRBD2
V gene: TRBV5-1
clone size: -

CDR3 DNA: TGTGCCAGCAGCTTTCAAAGGGGGATCGGCACTGAAGCTTTCTTT
CDR3 protein: CASSFQRGIGTEAFF
J gene: TRBJ1-1
D gene: -
V gene: TRBV11-3
clone size: few

CDR3 DNA: TGTGCCAGCAGCTTGATGGGGGGGACTATGAACACTGAAGCTTTCTTT
CDR3 protein: CASSLMGGTMNTEAFF
J gene: TRBJ1-1
D gene: -
V gene: TRBV11-3
clone size: few

CDR3 DNA: TGTGCCAGCACCTCCACGGGACTAGCGGGGAGTGAGCAGTTCTTC
CDR3 protein: CASTSTGLAGSEQFF
J gene: TRBJ2-1
D gene: -
V gene: TRBV7-5
clone size: -

CDR3 DNA: TGTGCCTGGACGCGGAGCTCCTACAATGAGCAGTTCTTC
CDR3 protein: CAWTRSSYNEQFF
J gene: TRBJ2-1
D gene: -
V gene: TRBV30
clone size: -

CDR3 DNA: TGCGCCAGCCAAGACAGGGCGAACACCGGGGAGCTGTTTTTT
CDR3 protein: CASQDRANTGELFF
J gene: TRBJ2-2
D gene: TRBD1
V gene: TRBV10-2
clone size: -

CDR3 DNA: TGTGCCAGCAGCGGGGACGTTAGCAATCAGCCCCAGCATTTT
CDR3 protein: CASSGDVSNQPQHF
J gene: TRBJ1-5
D gene: -
V gene: TRBV11-3
clone size: large

CDR3 DNA: TGTGCCAGCAGCGTAGGGCCAGGGGGCACCTACGAGCAGTACTTC
CDR3 protein: CASSVGPGGTYEQYF
J gene: TRBJ2-7
D gene: TRBD1
V gene: TRBV9
clone size: few

CDR3 DNA: TGCGCCAGCAGCCTGGGAGGGACTAGTCGTAATGAGCAGTTCTTC
CDR3 protein: CASSLGGTSRNEQFF
J gene: TRBJ2-1
D gene: TRBD2
V gene: TRBV5-1
clone size: -

CDR3 DNA: TGTGCCAGCAGTCAGGGAACTGAAGCTTTCTTT
CDR3 protein: CASSQGTEAFF
J gene: TRBJ1-1
D gene: -
V gene: TRBV6-7
clone size: -

CDR3 DNA: TGTGCCAGCAGCTTAAGACAGAGTCAAGAGACCCAGTACTTC
CDR3 protein: CASSLRQSQETQYF
J gene: TRBJ2-5
D gene: -
V gene: TRBV11-3
clone size: few

CDR3 DNA: TGTGCCAGCAGCCCAGACCTCTCAACAGTCTACGAGCAGTACTTC
CDR3 protein: CASSPDLSTVYEQYF
J gene: TRBJ2-7
D gene: -
V gene: TRBV11-3
clone size: few

CDR3 DNA: TGCAGCGTTTCTGGACAGGGCCCCACAGATACGCAGTATTTT
CDR3 protein: CSVSGQGPTDTQYF
J gene: TRBJ2-3
D gene: TRBD1
V gene: TRBV29-1
clone size: -

CDR3 DNA: TGTGCCAGCAGTTCCGACAGTAACACTGAAGCTTTCTTT
CDR3 protein: CASSSDSNTEAFF
J gene: TRBJ1-1
D gene: -
V gene: TRBV6-8
clone size: few

CDR3 DNA: TGTGCCAGCAGCCCGACTAGTAAAAGTGACACCGGGGAGCTGTTTTTT
CDR3 protein: CASSPTSKSDTGELFF
J gene: TRBJ2-2
D gene: -
V gene: TRBV4-2
clone size: -

CDR3 DNA: TGTGCCAGCACCGACAGGGTCGGGACCGGGGAGCTGTTTTTT
CDR3 protein: CASTDRVGTGELFF
J gene: TRBJ2-2
D gene: TRBD1
V gene: TRBV12-5
clone size: few

CDR3 DNA: TGTGCCAGCAGTTACCGGGGGACAGGGGGAGATGGCTACACCTTC
CDR3 protein: CASSYRGTGGDGYTF
J gene: TRBJ1-2
D gene: TRBD1
V gene: TRBV6-8
clone size: -

CDR3 DNA: TGTGCCAGCAGCCTCAAACAGGGGGGGACAGATACGCAGTATTTT
CDR3 protein: CASSLKQGGTDTQYF
J gene: TRBJ2-3
D gene: -
V gene: TRBV9
clone size: few

CDR3 DNA: TGTGCCAGCAGCACCGGGAACTCTGGAAACACCATATATTTT
CDR3 protein: CASSTGNSGNTIYF
J gene: TRBJ1-3
D gene: -
V gene: TRBV11-3
clone size: few

CDR3 DNA: TGTGCCAGCAGCCCCCAAGCGGGTTTCTACAATGAGCAGTTCTTC
CDR3 protein: CASSPQAGFYNEQFF
J gene: TRBJ2-1
D gene: -
V gene: TRBV11-3
clone size: few

CDR3 DNA: TGTGCCAGCACCCACCGTGGGGGTTACCCTGAAGCTTTCTTT
CDR3 protein: CASTHRGGYPEAFF
J gene: TRBJ1-1
D gene: -
V gene: TRBV11-3
clone size: large

CDR3 DNA: TGTGCCAGCAGCTTAGGCGGGAGTCGGAACAATGAGCAGTTCTTC
CDR3 protein: CASSLGGSRNNEQFF
J gene: TRBJ2-1
D gene: TRBD2
V gene: TRBV11-3
clone size: -

CDR3 DNA: TGTGCCAGCAGGGGACAGGGGGAGGGCATTCAGTACTTC
CDR3 protein: CASRGQGEGIQYF
J gene: TRBJ2-4
D gene: TRBD1
V gene: TRBV9
clone size: -

CDR3 DNA: TGTGCCAGCAGCCCTACCCGTGGACAGGGCGACACCTTC
CDR3 protein: CASSPTRGQGDTF
J gene: TRBJ1-2
D gene: TRBD1
V gene: TRBV5-8
clone size: few

CDR3 DNA: TGCACCAGCAGCCAAGGGGGGACAGGTAAGAACGCCTCCTACGAGCAGTACTTC
CDR3 protein: CTSSQGGTGKNASYEQYF
J gene: TRBJ2-7
D gene: -
V gene: TRBV1
clone size: -

CDR3 DNA: TGTGCCAGTAGTAGGGCAGTTAACGCCTACGAGCAGTACTTC
CDR3 protein: CASSRAVNAYEQYF
J gene: TRBJ2-7
D gene: -
V gene: TRBV19
clone size: -

CDR3 DNA: TGTGCCAGCAGCCCGACAGGACAGGGATTATATGGCTACACCTTC
CDR3 protein: CASSPTGQGLYGYTF
J gene: TRBJ1-2
D gene: TRBD1
V gene: TRBV6-8
clone size: medium-sized

CDR3 DNA: TGTGCCATCAGTTTTGACTCCCTTGGGGAAAAACTGTTTTTT
CDR3 protein: CAISFDSLGEKLFF
J gene: TRBJ1-4
D gene: -
V gene: TRBV6-8
clone size: large

CDR3 DNA: TGTGCCAGTATGGACAGTAATTCCTACGAGCAGTACTTC
CDR3 protein: CASMDSNSYEQYF
J gene: TRBJ2-7
D gene: -
V gene: TRBV19
clone size: -

CDR3 DNA: TGTGCCTGGAGTGTACTCTGGACAGGGAACTATGGCTACACCTTC
CDR3 protein: CAWSVLWTGNYGYTF
J gene: TRBJ1-2
D gene: TRBD1
V gene: TRBV30
clone size: -

CDR3 DNA: TGCGCCAGCAGCTTGACGGACGGAACTAACTATGGCTACACCTTC
CDR3 protein: CASSLTDGTNYGYTF
J gene: TRBJ1-2
D gene: -
V gene: TRBV5-1
clone size: once

CDR3 DNA: TGTGCCAGTAGCCCCGACGGGGAGACCCAGTACTTC
CDR3 protein: CASSPDGETQYF
J gene: TRBJ2-5
D gene: -
V gene: TRBV19
clone size: -

CDR3 DNA: TGTGCCAGCAGCTTTGGGACCGGGGCCAACGTCCTGACTTTC
CDR3 protein: CASSFGTGANVLTF
J gene: TRBJ2-6
D gene: -
V gene: TRBV11-3
clone size: few

CDR3 DNA: TGTGCCAGCAGCTTTAGGACAGGGGCCCTTGACAACGAAGCTTTCTTT
CDR3 protein: CASSFRTGALDNEAFF
J gene: TRBJ1-1
D gene: TRBD1
V gene: TRBV11-3
clone size: few

CDR3 DNA: TGTGTCAGAAGCTTGGCTGGGGGATACTACGAGCAGTACTTC
CDR3 protein: CVRSLAGGYYEQYF
J gene: TRBJ2-7
D gene: -
V gene: TRBV5-3
clone size: medium-sized

CDR3 DNA: TGTGCCAGCTCACCGGGACAGGGGAGAGGACAGCCCCAGCATTTT
CDR3 protein: CASSPGQGRGQPQHF
J gene: TRBJ1-5
D gene: TRBD1
V gene: TRBV18
clone size: few

CDR3 DNA: TGTGCCAGCAGCTTAAGAGCAAACACTGAAGCTTTCTTT
CDR3 protein: CASSLRANTEAFF
J gene: TRBJ1-1
D gene: -
V gene: TRBV7-2
clone size: medium-sized

CDR3 DNA: TGCAGCGTCGCACGGACAGGGGGCCGGAACGAGCAGTACTTC
CDR3 protein: CSVARTGGRNEQYF
J gene: TRBJ2-7
D gene: TRBD1
V gene: TRBV29-1
clone size: -